This TCR beta chain was obtained from a study of blood T cell repertoires in COVID-19. The V end was cut by 4 bases, the J end by 4 bases, with 20 bases between. Germline-derived CDR1 and CDR2 are SEHNR and FQNEAQ (reference sequence). The CDR3 totals 16 residues. TCRdb keeps only in-frame clones here, not all; method: immunoSEQ multiplex PCR. Of a few hundred thousand clones listed, over 85% are singletons. This chain links TRBV7-9 with TRBJ2-7; D call uncertain. This clonotype originated in a man aged 18-30 years with COVID-19, enrolled during active disease. Specimen: peripheral blood. The CDR3 DNA reads TGTGCCAGCAGCTGGAGCTCTGTTAACCGATTTTACGAGCAGTACTTC. Its protein product is CASSWSSVNRFYEQYF.